Many counts were recorded for the clone carrying this T cell receptor (beta chain). The germline CDR1 and CDR2 sequences are SQVTM and ANQGSEA. Trimming removed 5 bases from V and 1 base from J, with 8 bases in between. There are 13 residues in the CDR3. The data were taken from a study of T cells in Graves' hyperthyroidism and ophthalmopathy. Authors of the study amplified TCR beta CDR3 regions from RNA transcripts. RT-PCR in the first round (using the HTBI primer set) targeted the TCR CDR3. TCRdb used MiXCR to reprocess the multiplex PCR reads, holding one entry per CDR3 protein. Here the sample spans tens of thousands of distinct CDR3 sequences, around 53% being singletons.

The V call is TRBV29-1, the J call TRBJ2-2, with D uncertain. Sequencing used blood. This receptor was taken from a man between 35 and 55 years old with Graves' ophthalmopathy. The CDR3 loop is CSVQMVNTGELFF. The CDR3 DNA follows: TGCAGCGTTCAAATGGTGAACACCGGGGAGCTGTTTTTT.